This passage covers 30 T cell receptor beta chains from one sample sequenced in a study of T cell responses to AZD1222 COVID-19 vaccine. Clones were sequenced by immunoSEQ multiplex PCR, and TCRdb holds only the in-frame ones, with some missing. The sample has just over 150,000 clones, about nine tenths seen once; the top ten hold roughly 9.1%. The input for sequencing was peripheral blood, taken 28 days after the second AZD1222 dose. These receptors came from an adult who received the AZD1222 COVID-19 vaccine.

This clone was counted a few times. This rearrangement joins TRBV9 to TRBJ2-1; 7 nucleotides match TRBD1. J gave up 1 base and V 6 bases, and 10 bases lay outside the gene matches. This CDR3 has 16 residues. The germline gives CDR1 SGDLS, CDR2 YYNGEE. The CDR3: CASTPTGTESYNEQFF. As DNA, the CDR3 is TGTGCCAGCACCCCAACCGGGACAGAGTCCTACAATGAGCAGTTCTTC.

The CDR3 reads CASSLPGNTIYF. DNA of the CDR3: TGTGCCAGCAGTTTGCCTGGAAACACCATATATTTT. The rearrangement joins TRBV28 to TRBJ1-3, with unresolved D. There are 12 residues in the CDR3. Germline lookup yields CDR1 MDHEN and CDR2 SYDVKM. V dropped 3 bases and J dropped 2 bases, with 2 bases sitting between them. Variable domain in full (rest from reference TRBV28 and TRBJ1-3): DVKVTQSSRYLVKRTGEKVFLECVQDMDHENMFWYRQDPGLGLRLIYFSYDVKMKEKGDIPEGYSVSREKKERFSLILESASTNQTSMYLCASSLPGNTIYFGEGSWLTVV.

V gene TRBV24-1 combines with J gene TRBJ2-2; TRBD1 aligns across 7 bases. The CDR3 is 15 amino acids. Germline lookup yields CDR1 KGHDR and CDR2 SFDVKD. Trimming removed 1 base from V and 5 bases from J; junction bases left unmatched: 3. Written as DNA, the CDR3 is TGTGCCACCAGTGATTTTACAGGGGAAACCGGGGAGCTGTTTTTT. It translates to CATSDFTGETGELFF.

The chain couples TRBV19 to TRBJ2-5, with TRBD2 matching over 8 bases. CDR3 size: 16 residues. Germline assignment: CDR1 LNHDA and CDR2 SQIVND (reference sequence). V trimming: 4 bases; J trimming: 2 bases; junction bases outside the gene matches: 9. The CDR3 is CASSTPRTSGQETQYF. CDR3 nucleotides: TGTGCCAGTAGTACCCCTAGAACTAGCGGACAAGAGACCCAGTACTTC.

The chain uses TRBV6-6 and TRBJ2-1, with 10 bases matching TRBD2. The J segment lost 7 bases and the V segment lost 6 bases, leaving 9 bases of the junction unmatched. The CDR3 consists of 15 residues. Per germline, CDR1 MNHNY and CDR2 SVGAGI (reference sequence). DNA for the CDR3: TGTGCCAGCAGCTCAGGACTAGCGGCAGGTAATGAGCAGTTCTTC. This gives the protein CASSSGLAAGNEQFF.

The chain is built from TRBV6-6 and TRBJ1-5; the match to TRBD1 covers 9 bases. The CDR3 extends over 15 amino acids. CDR1 is MNHNY and CDR2 is SVGAGI in the germline V gene (reference sequence). Trimming took 9 bases from V and 3 from J; bases not matched to a gene: 9. CDR3 nucleotide sequence: TGTGCCAGTCGCCCGGGACAGGGACACAATCAGCCCCAGCATTTT. Translating it yields CASRPGQGHNQPQHF.

V is TRBV7-2 and J is TRBJ2-7; TRBD2 matches at 13 bases. The germline V gene encodes CDR1 SGHTA and CDR2 FQGNSA. The CDR3 has 17 amino acids. The V segment lost 0 bases and the J segment 2 bases; nucleotides outside the gene matches: 4. CDR3 amino acids: CASSLATGTSGAYEQYF. CDR3 nucleotides: TGTGCCAGCAGCTTAGCCACCGGGACTAGCGGGGCCTACGAGCAGTACTTC.

The V call is TRBV28, the J call TRBJ1-5; D is perhaps TRBD1 (6 bases). Trimming took off 10 bases at V and 5 bases at J, with 21 bases between the two ends. This CDR3 spans 15 amino acids. From germline, CDR1 is MDHEN and CDR2 SYDVKM. The DNA of the CDR3 is TGTGCCACCTCACCTGGACAGCTTCTTTATCAGCCCCAGCATTTT. Protein product: CATSPGQLLYQPQHF. Full variable domain (remainder filled in from reference TRBV28 and TRBJ1-5): DVKVTQSSRYLVKRTGEKVFLECVQDMDHENMFWYRQDPGLGLRLIYFSYDVKMKEKGDIPEGYSVSREKKERFSLILESASTNQTSMYLCATSPGQLLYQPQHFGDGTRLSIL.

The chain is built from TRBV5-1 and TRBJ2-1; 7 nucleotides match TRBD1. The V and J ends lost 6 bases and 6 bases, in that order; junction bases with no gene match: 9. The CDR3 sequence is 14 residues long. The germline V gene has CDR1 SGHRS and CDR2 YFSETQ. This CDR3 is CASNPGQSTNEQFF. CDR3 bases: TGCGCCAGCAACCCGGGACAGAGTACCAATGAGCAGTTCTTC.

The chain links TRBV3-1 (or the pseudogene TRBV3-2) to TRBJ1-3; D is possibly TRBD1 (5 bases). Trimming stripped 4 bases from V and 0 bases from J, with 10 bases between. The CDR3 has 15 residues. The germline CDR1 and CDR2 sequences are LGHDT and YNNKEL (reference sequence). The CDR3 is CASSPRQISGNTIYF. CDR3 bases: TGTGCCAGCAGCCCGCGACAGATCTCTGGAAACACCATATATTTT.

The chain uses TRBV19 and TRBJ2-2; 12 bases are shared with TRBD2. Germline values: CDR1 LNHDA, CDR2 SQIVND (reference sequence). The CDR3 length is 17 residues. V was clipped by 9 bases and J by 0 bases; unmatched bases: 8. The CDR3 region is CASYGLAGPPNTGELFF. The CDR3 coding sequence is TGTGCCAGCTACGGACTAGCGGGACCCCCGAACACCGGGGAGCTGTTTTTT.

The genes are TRBV7-9 and TRBJ1-4; D is undetermined. CDR1 is SEHNR, CDR2 FQNEAQ, per germline (reference sequence). V gave up 5 bases and J gave up 3 bases, with 7 bases separating them. CDR3 length equals 13 residues. The CDR3: CASSPPPNEKLFF. Written as DNA, the CDR3 is TGTGCCAGCAGCCCACCCCCTAATGAAAAACTGTTTTTT.

The chain employs TRBV28 and TRBJ2-7; TRBD1 agrees at 10 bases. The CDR3 has 15 residues. Germline CDR1 reads MDHEN; CDR2 reads SYDVKM. With 10 bases clipped from V and 4 bases from J, the junction kept 13 bases outside the gene matches. The CDR3 coding sequence is TGTGCCATTTCTCTTCGGGACAGGGGCATGTACGAGCAGTACTTC. Protein product: CAISLRDRGMYEQYF. Full variable domain (missing parts from reference TRBV28 and TRBJ2-7): DVKVTQSSRYLVKRTGEKVFLECVQDMDHENMFWYRQDPGLGLRLIYFSYDVKMKEKGDIPEGYSVSREKKERFSLILESASTNQTSMYLCAISLRDRGMYEQYFGPGTRLTVT.

The chain uses TRBV13 and TRBJ1-2, with D perhaps TRBD1 (6 bases). The CDR3 covers 14 residues. Trimming removed 2 bases from V and 2 bases from J, with 9 bases in between. Germline V CDR1 and CDR2: PRHDT, FYEKMQ (reference sequence). The CDR3: CASSLLGANYGYTF. As DNA, the CDR3 is TGTGCCAGCAGCTTATTGGGGGCGAACTATGGCTACACCTTC.

CDR3 sequence reads: CASSVGLPSSYNEQFF. CDR3 bases: TGTGCCAGCAGCGTAGGACTGCCCAGCTCCTACAATGAGCAGTTCTTC. This sequence joins TRBV9 and TRBJ2-1; D ambiguous. The CDR3 totals 16 residues. V gave up 0 bases and J gave up 0 bases, with 10 bases separating them. Germline CDR1 is SGDLS and CDR2 is YYNGEE.

This clone was recorded only once. V is TRBV19 and J is TRBJ2-7, with 8 bases fitting TRBD1. Losses at the gene ends were 4 bases for V and 6 bases for J; bases not matched to a gene: 8. Germline-derived CDR1 and CDR2 are LNHDA and SQIVND (reference sequence). CDR3 length: 14 residues. Written as DNA, the CDR3 is TGTGCCAGTAGTACGACAGGGGCAAAGGTCGAGCAGTACTTC. It yields the protein CASSTTGAKVEQYF.

This rearrangement joins TRBV14 to TRBJ1-1, with TRBD1 matching 10 bases. The CDR3 spans 18 residues. The V gene's germline CDR1 is SGHDN and CDR2 FVKESK. Trimming at V came to 0 bases and at J to 4 bases, leaving 11 bases not matched to a gene. Here the CDR3 reads CASSQDLGTGAPGTEAFF. The CDR3 DNA follows: TGTGCCAGCAGCCAAGACTTAGGGACAGGGGCCCCGGGCACTGAAGCTTTCTTT.

This rearrangement joins TRBV28 to TRBJ2-7; 12 nucleotides align to TRBD2. This CDR3 has 15 residues. The V segment lost 4 bases and the J segment 6 bases; nucleotides outside the gene matches: 7. CDR1 is MDHEN and CDR2 is SYDVKM in the germline V gene. CDR3 residues: CASSYPTSGSLEQYF. The CDR3 DNA is TGTGCCAGCAGTTACCCGACTAGCGGGAGTCTCGAGCAGTACTTC.

The V call is TRBV7-9, the J call TRBJ2-7; D unclear. With 3 bases removed from V and 0 bases from J, the gap between germline ends came to 18 bases. The CDR3 sequence is 17 residues long. Germline lookup yields CDR1 SEHNR and CDR2 FQNEAQ (reference sequence). The CDR3 spells CASSLENRLRSSYEQYF. For the CDR3, the DNA is TGTGCCAGCAGCTTGGAGAATCGACTGAGAAGCTCCTACGAGCAGTACTTC.

This clone was picked up one time. The chain carries TRBV6-2 or TRBV6-3 and TRBJ2-4, with 7 nucleotides matching TRBD2. Germline V gene sequence: CDR1 MNHEY, CDR2 SVGEGT. V shed 2 bases and J 3 bases; nucleotides not matched to a gene: 4. CDR3 length: 15 residues. The CDR3, as DNA: TGTGCCAGCAGTTACGACTGGGGGGGCAAAAACATTCAGTACTTC. It specifies CASSYDWGGKNIQYF.

V and J are TRBV6-5 and TRBJ1-6, with D possibly TRBD1 on 5 matching bases. V was pared by 8 bases and J by 6 bases, with 8 bases between. The germline V gene encodes CDR1 MNHEY and CDR2 SVGAGI. The CDR3 has 12 amino acids. This CDR3 reads CASGTANSPLHF. CDR3 nucleotides: TGTGCCAGCGGGACCGCTAATTCACCCCTCCACTTT.

This sequence joins TRBV6-5 and TRBJ2-2, with 11 bases fitting TRBD2. The length of the CDR3 is 15 residues. V shed 5 bases, J shed 9 bases, and the junction held 8 bases outside the gene matches. The V gene's germline CDR1 is MNHEY and CDR2 SVGAGI. CDR3 nucleotides: TGTGCCAGCAGTCCTACTAGCGGGAGTGAGAGGGAGCTGTTTTTT. This encodes CASSPTSGSERELFF.

The chain is built from TRBV4-1 and TRBJ2-1; 11 nucleotides match TRBD2. Germline CDR1 reads MGHRA; CDR2 reads YSYEKL. V lost 6 bases to trimming and J lost 2 bases; unmatched junction nucleotides: 6. The CDR3 covers 16 residues. The CDR3 here is CASRDILAGAYNEQFF. The DNA for the CDR3 is TGCGCCAGCAGGGACATACTAGCGGGAGCCTACAATGAGCAGTTCTTC.

V gene TRBV27 combines with J gene TRBJ1-5; 9 positions match TRBD1. Germline V gene lookup returns CDR1 MNHEY and CDR2 SMNVEV (reference sequence). V shed 5 bases, J shed 5 bases, and the junction held 10 bases outside the gene matches. This CDR3 is 16 amino acids long. The CDR3 here is CASSPPGTGLDQPQHF. CDR3 nucleotides: TGTGCCAGCAGTCCCCCCGGGACAGGGCTTGATCAGCCCCAGCATTTT.

The chain carries TRBV15 and TRBJ2-7, with TRBD2 matching over 8 bases. The CDR3 spans 16 residues. V trimming: 0 bases; J trimming: 0 bases; junction bases outside the gene matches: 4. The germline V gene has CDR1 LNHNV and CDR2 YYDKDF (reference sequence). Here the CDR3 reads CATSRDPSGSSYEQYF. CDR3 coding DNA: TGTGCCACCAGCAGAGATCCCAGCGGGAGCTCCTACGAGCAGTACTTC.

This clone turned up a few times. V is TRBV6-2 or TRBV6-3 and J is TRBJ1-5, with D unresolved. Trimming removed 2 bases at V and 2 bases at J, with 10 bases between. This CDR3 contains 15 residues. The germline V gene encodes CDR1 MNHEY and CDR2 SVGEGT. Written as DNA, the CDR3 is TGTGCCAGCAGTTACGGCAGACTCGGCAATCAGCCCCAGCATTTT. Translating gives CASSYGRLGNQPQHF.

The chain uses TRBV7-9 and TRBJ1-4, with D perhaps matching TRBD1 (5 bases). Germline lookup yields CDR1 SEHNR and CDR2 FQNEAQ (reference sequence). The CDR3 is made up of 15 amino acids. The V end was cut by 4 bases, the J end by 8 bases, with 17 bases between. The CDR3 DNA follows: TGTGCCAGCAGCTGGTTATTGGGGGTCGAAGAAAAACTGTTTTTT. It yields the protein CASSWLLGVEEKLFF.

The V call is TRBV27, the J call TRBJ1-2; 7 bases fit TRBD1. CDR3 length equals 17 residues. The germline gives CDR1 MNHEY, CDR2 SMNVEV (reference sequence). Trimming cost V 6 bases and J 6 bases; bases outside gene matches: 19. The CDR3 protein is CASSTYRGLLTIHGYTF. The CDR3 DNA reads TGTGCCAGCAGCACCTACAGGGGTCTTTTAACTATCCATGGCTACACCTTC.

This chain connects TRBV6-1 to TRBJ1-1; D remains unclear. This CDR3 has 14 amino acids. CDR1 is MNHNS and CDR2 is SASEGT in the germline V gene. V was cut by 3 bases and J by 3 bases, with 11 bases left in between. In DNA, the CDR3 is TGTGCCAGCAGTGAGAATATGGGAGACACTGAAGCTTTCTTT. It encodes CASSENMGDTEAFF.

The V and J genes are TRBV2 and TRBJ2-1; D is undetermined. The CDR3 sequence is 15 residues long. Trimming pared 8 bases from V and 2 bases from J, leaving 16 bases between. The germline CDR1 and CDR2 sequences are SNHLY and FYNNEI. CDR3 sequence reads: CASSALGSTYNEQFF. As DNA, the CDR3 is TGTGCCAGCTCCGCGCTAGGATCGACCTACAATGAGCAGTTCTTC. Full variable domain (remainder filled in from reference TRBV2 and TRBJ2-1): EPEVTQTPSHQVTQMGQEVILRCVPISNHLYFYWYRQILGQKVEFLVSFYNNEISEKSEIFDDQFSVERPDGSNFTLKIRSTKLEDSAMYFCASSALGSTYNEQFFGPGTRLTVL.